This TCR beta chain was sequenced in a study of T-cell reconstitution after alpha-beta-depleted transplantation in children. Findings of the study overall: The high TCRbeta diversity at day 60 in some patients came from surviving recipient T cells and thymic progenitors. It was newly produced T cells that mostly accounted for T-cell counts and diversity one year after transplant. Expanded graft clones numbering several hundred reportedly gave rise to alpha-beta T cells about two months after transplant.

This clonotype was found a few times. Its target is unknown. Unique molecular identifiers featured in how the TCRbeta library was prepared. TCRdb recomputed calls from the PCR reads with MiXCR, one row per CDR3 protein. This table holds some 300,000 distinct CDR3 sequences, just over 7.5% found once. The TCR sequence derives from a female patient aged 2 to 10 who had a stem cell transplant for Fanconi anemia, so the T cells may come from the graft donor. The specimen comprised peripheral blood, sampled 360 days after TCRalphabeta/CD19-depleted stem cell transplant.

The CDR3 region is CASSHPKSGNTIYF. CDR3 DNA: TGTGCCAGCAGCCACCCCAAGTCTGGAAACACCATATATTTT. The chain is built from TRBV7-9 and TRBJ1-3; no clear D gene. The CDR3 contains 14 residues. V was clipped by 5 bases and J by 1 base, with 9 bases between them. CDR1 is SEHNR and CDR2 is FQNEAQ in the germline V gene (reference sequence).